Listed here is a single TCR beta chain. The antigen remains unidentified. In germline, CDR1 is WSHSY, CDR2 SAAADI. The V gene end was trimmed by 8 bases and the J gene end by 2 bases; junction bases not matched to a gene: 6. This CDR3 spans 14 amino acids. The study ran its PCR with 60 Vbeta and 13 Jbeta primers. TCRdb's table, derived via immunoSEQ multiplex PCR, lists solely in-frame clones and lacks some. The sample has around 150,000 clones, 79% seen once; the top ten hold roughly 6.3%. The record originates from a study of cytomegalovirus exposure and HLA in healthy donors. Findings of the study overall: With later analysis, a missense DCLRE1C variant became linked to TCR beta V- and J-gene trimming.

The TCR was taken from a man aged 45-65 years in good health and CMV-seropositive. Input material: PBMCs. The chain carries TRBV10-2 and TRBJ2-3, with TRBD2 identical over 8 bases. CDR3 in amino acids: CASRTGGFTDTQYF. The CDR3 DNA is TGCGCCAGCCGGACGGGAGGGTTCACAGATACGCAGTATTTT.